The entry below describes one TCR beta chain. Its antigen is not yet known. Base qualities are not recorded, but no much larger clone differs from it by a single base. The CDR3 regions of human TCRbeta chains were subjected to immunosequencing. In the paper's pipeline: Repertoire TCRs were matched against a reference library of SARS-CoV-2-specific TCRs generated with the MIRA antigen-specificity platform. Breadth meant the fraction of unique TCRs that were SARS-CoV-2-associated, whereas depth meant the fraction of total T cells that were SARS-CoV-2-associated. Using the MIRA data, each spike-specific TCR was mapped to the spike region that the TCR reacts to and placed in a CD4 or CD8 class. Log10-transformed breadth and depth values were compared by one-way ANOVA with Sidak's multiple comparisons tests. This is the immuneACCESS table as TCRdb keeps it, with only in-frame sequences that have V and J called. A part of the clones is gone; compared with another copy, unresolved V genes explain less than half, and the rest is unexplained. D and trimming come from the DNA, and the V and J calls and clone size come from that table. The sample contains roughly 110,000 clones, around 90% of them found a single time. The ten largest clonotypes hold approximately 4.8% of the sample.

The junction shows trimming of 4 bases on V and 4 bases on J, and the gene matches do not reach 3 bases of it. CDR1 and CDR2, looked up from the germline V gene, are SQVTM and ANQGSEA. The cysteine opens and the phenylalanine closes a CDR3 of 12 amino acids. Of all the DNA, just the CDR3 is kept, 36 bases in frame from base 1. The data are from a study of T cell responses to AZD1222 COVID-19 vaccine listed by TCRdb under 2021. Broadly, across the study: A total of 233 trial participants underwent TCR sequencing, of whom roughly 210 had received two doses of AZD1222 and approximately 26 had received two doses of the MenACWY control vaccine. Trial participants were enrolled into age subgroups of 18-55, 56-69 and 70-plus years, which contained 148, 28 and 57 TCR-sequenced participants, respectively.

This specimen's time point label, per the study, means: about 28 days (+/-7) after the second vaccine dose. AZD1222 recipients given second doses at about 4 weeks or at about 12 weeks were pooled, since spike-specific TCR depth and breadth were not found to differ between the two schedules. Samples from vaccinated people were obtained from the UK trials COV001 and COV002, which included a single-blind randomized controlled phase 2/3 trial of AZD1222 (ChAdOx1 nCoV-19) in healthy adults. For TCRbeta chain sequencing, PBMC samples were collected from trial participants at day 0 and at day 28 after the second dose. Study-level results and caveats: Because no day 14 peak-response samples were available, repertoires were characterized only after the peak T cell response. In the small 56-69-year group, the increase in depth fell short of significance, most likely because of low power. CD4 TCRs associated with the vaccine covered the entire spike protein, and the dominant responses were in regions 160-218 and 743-854. Nearly half of unique spike-specific TCRs reportedly recognized epitopes outside regions mutated in the B.1.351 and B.1.1.7 variants. Conclusions about previously exposed vaccinees are limited, since just five or six AZD1222 recipients were seropositive for SARS-CoV-2 at baseline. Most participants were white British and females outnumbered males, and the authors suggested that clonal diversity may have been underestimated. After two AZD1222 doses, spike-specific TCR breadth and depth were significantly higher than at day 0 and than in MenACWY recipients.

The sequence derives from an adult who received the AZD1222 COVID-19 vaccine. Recombination linked TRBV29-1 to TRBJ1-2; a stretch of 7 junction bases matches TRBD1. The sample consisted of peripheral blood, taken 28 days after the second AZD1222 dose. DNA sequence: TGCAGCGTTGTGACAGGGACCTATGGCTACACCTTC. It is translated as CSVVTGTYGYTF.